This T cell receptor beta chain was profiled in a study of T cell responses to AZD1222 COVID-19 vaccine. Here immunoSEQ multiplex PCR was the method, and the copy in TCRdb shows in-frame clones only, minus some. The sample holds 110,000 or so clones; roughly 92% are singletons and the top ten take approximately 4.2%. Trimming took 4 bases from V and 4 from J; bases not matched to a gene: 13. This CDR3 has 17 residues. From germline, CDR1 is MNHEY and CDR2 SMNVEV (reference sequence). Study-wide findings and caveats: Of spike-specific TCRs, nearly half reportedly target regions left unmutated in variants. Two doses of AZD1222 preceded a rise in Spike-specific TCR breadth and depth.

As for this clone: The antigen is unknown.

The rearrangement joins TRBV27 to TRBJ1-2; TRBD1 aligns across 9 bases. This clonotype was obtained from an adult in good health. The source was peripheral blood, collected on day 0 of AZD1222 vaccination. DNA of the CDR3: TGTGCCAGCAGTTACCCCAAAACACAGGGGGCGGGCTATGGCTACACCTTC. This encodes CASSYPKTQGAGYGYTF.